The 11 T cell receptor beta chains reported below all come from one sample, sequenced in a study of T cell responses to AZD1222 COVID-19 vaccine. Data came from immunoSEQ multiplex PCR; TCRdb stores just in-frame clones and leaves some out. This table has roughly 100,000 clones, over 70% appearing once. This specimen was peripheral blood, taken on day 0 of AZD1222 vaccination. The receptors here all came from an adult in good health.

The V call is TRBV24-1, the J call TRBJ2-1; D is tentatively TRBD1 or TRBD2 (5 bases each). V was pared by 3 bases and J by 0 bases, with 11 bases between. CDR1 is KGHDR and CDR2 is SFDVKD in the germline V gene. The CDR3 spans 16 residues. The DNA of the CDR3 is TGTGCCACCAGTGATCGAGGGGTTGACTCCTACAATGAGCAGTTCTTC. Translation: CATSDRGVDSYNEQFF.

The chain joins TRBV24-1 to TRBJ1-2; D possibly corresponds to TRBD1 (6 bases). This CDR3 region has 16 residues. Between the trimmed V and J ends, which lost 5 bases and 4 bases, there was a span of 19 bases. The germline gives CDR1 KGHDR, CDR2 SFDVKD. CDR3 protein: CATSAALGGLAYGYTF. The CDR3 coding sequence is TGTGCCACCAGTGCGGCATTGGGGGGGCTTGCCTATGGCTACACCTTC.

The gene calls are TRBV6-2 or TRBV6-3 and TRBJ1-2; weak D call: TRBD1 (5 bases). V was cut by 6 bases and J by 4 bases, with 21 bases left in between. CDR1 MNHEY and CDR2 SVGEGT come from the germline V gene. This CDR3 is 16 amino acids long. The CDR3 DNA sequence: TGTGCCAGCAGCTCACGTCTCGGGACTAGGGGCTATGGCTACACCTTC. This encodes CASSSRLGTRGYGYTF.

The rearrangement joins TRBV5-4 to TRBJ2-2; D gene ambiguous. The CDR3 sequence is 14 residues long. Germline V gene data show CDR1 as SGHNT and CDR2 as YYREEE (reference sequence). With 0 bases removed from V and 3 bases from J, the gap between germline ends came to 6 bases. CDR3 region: CASSLGVDTGELFF. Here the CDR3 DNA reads TGTGCCAGCAGCTTGGGTGTAGACACCGGGGAGCTGTTTTTT.

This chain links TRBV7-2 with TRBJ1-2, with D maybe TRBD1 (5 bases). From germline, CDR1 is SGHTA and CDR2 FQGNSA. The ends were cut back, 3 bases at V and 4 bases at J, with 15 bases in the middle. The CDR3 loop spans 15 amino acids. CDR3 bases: TGTGCCAGCAGCTTGGAGACAGAAGAAATCTATGGCTACACCTTC. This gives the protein CASSLETEEIYGYTF.

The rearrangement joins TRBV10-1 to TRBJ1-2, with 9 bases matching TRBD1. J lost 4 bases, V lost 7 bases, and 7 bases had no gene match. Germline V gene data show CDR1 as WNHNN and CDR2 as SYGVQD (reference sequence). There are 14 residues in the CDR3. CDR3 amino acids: CASILTGGCYGYTF. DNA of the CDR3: TGCGCCAGCATCCTGACAGGGGGGTGCTATGGCTACACCTTC.

The DNA of the CDR3 is TGTGCCAGCAGGAGTGGAGAGACCCAGTACTTC. Protein: CASRSGETQYF. The chain uses TRBV27 and TRBJ2-5; D remains ambiguous. The germline V gene encodes CDR1 MNHEY and CDR2 SMNVEV (reference sequence). V lost 6 bases to trimming and J lost 4 bases, with 6 bases between them. This CDR3 comprises 11 residues.

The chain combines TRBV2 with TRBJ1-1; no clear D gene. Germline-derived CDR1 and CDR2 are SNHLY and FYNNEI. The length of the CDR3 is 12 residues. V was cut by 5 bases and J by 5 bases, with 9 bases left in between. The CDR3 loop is CASSWGETEAFF. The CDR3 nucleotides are TGTGCCAGCAGTTGGGGAGAGACTGAAGCTTTCTTT. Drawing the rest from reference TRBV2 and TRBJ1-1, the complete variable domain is EPEVTQTPSHQVTQMGQEVILRCVPISNHLYFYWYRQILGQKVEFLVSFYNNEISEKSEIFDDQFSVERPDGSNFTLKIRSTKLEDSAMYFCASSWGETEAFFGQGTRLTVV.

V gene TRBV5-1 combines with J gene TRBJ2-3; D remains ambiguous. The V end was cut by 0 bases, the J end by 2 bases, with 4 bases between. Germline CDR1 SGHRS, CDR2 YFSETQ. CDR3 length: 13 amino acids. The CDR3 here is CASSLVITDTQYF. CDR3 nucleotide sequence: TGCGCCAGCAGCTTGGTTATCACAGATACGCAGTATTTT. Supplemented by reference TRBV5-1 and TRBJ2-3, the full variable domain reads KAGVTQTPRYLIKTRGQQVTLSCSPISGHRSVSWYQQTPGQGLQFLFEYFSETQRNKGNFPGRFSGRQFSNSRSEMNVSTLELGDSALYLCASSLVITDTQYFGPGTRLTVL.

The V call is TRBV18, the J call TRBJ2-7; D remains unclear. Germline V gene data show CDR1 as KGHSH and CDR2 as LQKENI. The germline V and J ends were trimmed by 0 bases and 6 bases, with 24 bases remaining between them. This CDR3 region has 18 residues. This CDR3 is CASSPPLPNLGNLREQYF. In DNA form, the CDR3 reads TGTGCCAGCTCACCACCGTTGCCGAACTTGGGGAATTTGCGCGAGCAGTACTTC.

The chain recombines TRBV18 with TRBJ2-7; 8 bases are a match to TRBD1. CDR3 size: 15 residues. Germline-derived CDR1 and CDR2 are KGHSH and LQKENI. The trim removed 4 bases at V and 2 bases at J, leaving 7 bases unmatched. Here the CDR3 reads CASSQTTGGPYEQYF. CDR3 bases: TGTGCCAGCTCACAAACTACAGGGGGTCCCTACGAGCAGTACTTC.